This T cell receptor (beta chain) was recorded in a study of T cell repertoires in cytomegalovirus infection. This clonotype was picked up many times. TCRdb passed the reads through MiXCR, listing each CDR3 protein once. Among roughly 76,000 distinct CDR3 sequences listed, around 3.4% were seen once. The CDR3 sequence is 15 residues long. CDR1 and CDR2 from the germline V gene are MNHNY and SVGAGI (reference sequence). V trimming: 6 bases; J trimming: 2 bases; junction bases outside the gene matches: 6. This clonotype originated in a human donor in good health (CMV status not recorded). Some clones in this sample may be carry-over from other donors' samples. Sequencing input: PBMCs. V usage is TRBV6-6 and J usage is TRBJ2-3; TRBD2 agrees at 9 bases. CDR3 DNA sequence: TGTGCCAGCAGACCAAGCGGGGGGTCCACAGATACGCAGTATTTT. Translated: CASRPSGGSTDTQYF.